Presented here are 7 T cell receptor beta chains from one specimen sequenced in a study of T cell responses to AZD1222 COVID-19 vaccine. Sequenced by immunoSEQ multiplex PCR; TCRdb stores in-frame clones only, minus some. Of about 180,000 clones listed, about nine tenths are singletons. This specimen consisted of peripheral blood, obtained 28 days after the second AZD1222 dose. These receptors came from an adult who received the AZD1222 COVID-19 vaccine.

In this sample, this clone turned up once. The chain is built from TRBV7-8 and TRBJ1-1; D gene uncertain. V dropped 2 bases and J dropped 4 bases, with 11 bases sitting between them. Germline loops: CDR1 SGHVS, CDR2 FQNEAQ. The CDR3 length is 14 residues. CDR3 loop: CASSLLREGTEAFF. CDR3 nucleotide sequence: TGTGCCAGCAGCTTACTCCGGGAGGGCACTGAAGCTTTCTTT. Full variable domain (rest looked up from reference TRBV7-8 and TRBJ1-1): GAGVSQSPRYKVAKRGQDVALRCDPISGHVSLFWYQQALGQGPEFLTYFQNEAQLDKSGLPSDRFFAERPEGSVSTLKIQRTQQEDSAVYLCASSLLREGTEAFFGQGTRLTVV.

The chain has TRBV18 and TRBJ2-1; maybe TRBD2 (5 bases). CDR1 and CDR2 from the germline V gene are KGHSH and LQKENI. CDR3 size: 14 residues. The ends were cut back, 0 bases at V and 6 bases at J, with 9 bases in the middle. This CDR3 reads CASSPPSLANEQFF. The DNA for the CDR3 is TGTGCCAGCTCACCACCGAGCCTAGCCAATGAGCAGTTCTTC.

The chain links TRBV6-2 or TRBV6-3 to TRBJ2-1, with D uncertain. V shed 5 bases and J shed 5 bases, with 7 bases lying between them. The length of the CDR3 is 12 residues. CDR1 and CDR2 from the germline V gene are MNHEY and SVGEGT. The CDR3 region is CASSPTHNEQFF. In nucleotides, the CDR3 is TGTGCCAGCAGTCCGACTCACAATGAGCAGTTCTTC.

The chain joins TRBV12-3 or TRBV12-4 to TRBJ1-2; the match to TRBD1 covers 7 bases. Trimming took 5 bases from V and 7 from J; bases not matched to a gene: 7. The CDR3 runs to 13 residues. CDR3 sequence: CASSPRQGRGYTF. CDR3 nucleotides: TGTGCCAGCAGTCCGAGACAGGGTCGTGGCTACACCTTC.

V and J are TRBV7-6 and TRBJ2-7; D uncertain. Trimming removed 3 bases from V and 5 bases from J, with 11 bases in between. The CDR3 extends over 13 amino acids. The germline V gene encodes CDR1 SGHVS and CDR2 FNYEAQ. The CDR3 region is CASSFSKPHEQYF. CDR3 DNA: TGTGCCAGCAGCTTTAGCAAACCCCACGAGCAGTACTTC.

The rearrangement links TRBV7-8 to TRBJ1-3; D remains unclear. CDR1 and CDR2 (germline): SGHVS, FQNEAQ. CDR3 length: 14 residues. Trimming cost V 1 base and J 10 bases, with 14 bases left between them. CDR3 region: CASSLDHQGRTIYF. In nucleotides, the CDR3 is TGTGCCAGCAGCTTAGACCACCAAGGGAGGACCATATATTTT. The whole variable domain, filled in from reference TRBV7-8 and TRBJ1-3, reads GAGVSQSPRYKVAKRGQDVALRCDPISGHVSLFWYQQALGQGPEFLTYFQNEAQLDKSGLPSDRFFAERPEGSVSTLKIQRTQQEDSAVYLCASSLDHQGRTIYFGEGSWLTVV.

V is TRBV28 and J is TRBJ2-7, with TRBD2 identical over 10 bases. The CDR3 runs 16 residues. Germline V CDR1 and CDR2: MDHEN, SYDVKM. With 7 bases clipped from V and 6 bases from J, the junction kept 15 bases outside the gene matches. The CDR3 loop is CASNPSTSGTRLEQYF. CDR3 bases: TGTGCCAGCAACCCCAGTACTAGCGGGACCCGTCTCGAGCAGTACTTC.